One and the same sample provided the 25 T cell receptor beta chains below, sequenced in a study of blood T cell repertoires in COVID-19. Repertoires were generated with immunoSEQ multiplex PCR, while TCRdb's copy carries only in-frame clones and drops some. The sample lists approximately 60,000 clones; 70% to 85% were seen once. Input material: peripheral blood. The source is an older man with active COVID-19.

The chain uses TRBV2 and TRBJ2-3, with 9 positions matching TRBD2. Germline values: CDR1 SNHLY, CDR2 FYNNEI. CDR3 length equals 15 residues. Losses at the gene ends were 5 bases for V and 3 bases for J; bases not matched to a gene: 6. CDR3 in amino acids: CASSTLREGTDTQYF. The CDR3 DNA is TGTGCCAGCAGTACCCTGCGGGAGGGGACAGATACGCAGTATTTT.

This chain links TRBV6-2 or TRBV6-3 with TRBJ2-3; 14 positions match TRBD2. The germline gives CDR1 MNHEY, CDR2 SVGEGT. The V segment lost 6 bases and the J segment 1 base; nucleotides outside the gene matches: 12. The CDR3 is 19 amino acids. The CDR3 DNA is TGTGCCAGCAGCCCCCGTAAGGGACTAGCGGGAGCGGGCACAGATACGCAGTATTTT. Its protein product is CASSPRKGLAGAGTDTQYF.

This rearrangement joins TRBV5-1 to TRBJ2-1, with TRBD2 matching over 12 bases. Germline loops: CDR1 SGHRS, CDR2 YFSETQ. The length of the CDR3 is 14 residues. The J segment lost 10 bases and the V segment lost 0 bases, leaving 2 bases of the junction unmatched. In DNA, the CDR3 is TGCGCCAGCAGCTTGGGACTAGCGGGAGTCGAGCAGTTCTTC. It codes for CASSLGLAGVEQFF.

The V and J genes are TRBV28 and TRBJ2-4; 10 nucleotides line up with TRBD2. Germline V CDR1 and CDR2: MDHEN, SYDVKM. V shed 8 bases, J shed 7 bases, and the junction held 11 bases outside the gene matches. The CDR3 is 15 amino acids. For the CDR3, the DNA is TGTGCCAGCGTCGGCAGTACTAGCGGGACGAACATTCAGTACTTC. It specifies CASVGSTSGTNIQYF.

J is TRBJ2-1 and V is TRBV9, with TRBD1 as a possible D gene (5 bases). The germline V gene has CDR1 SGDLS and CDR2 YYNGEE. The CDR3 covers 14 residues. V was cut by 0 bases and J by 3 bases, with 7 bases left in between. The CDR3: CASSVEGIYNEQFF. For the CDR3, the DNA is TGTGCCAGCAGCGTAGAGGGGATCTACAATGAGCAGTTCTTC.

In nucleotides, the CDR3 is TGCGCCAGCAGCCCAATGGCTGCGGGAGTTGGTGAGACCCAGTACTTC. This encodes CASSPMAAGVGETQYF. The V call is TRBV5-1, the J call TRBJ2-5; 7 bases fit TRBD2. This CDR3 is 16 amino acids long. V was pared by 4 bases and J by 5 bases, with 14 bases of the junction left unmatched. CDR1 is SGHRS, CDR2 YFSETQ, per germline.

V gene TRBV7-3 combines with J gene TRBJ2-1; no firm D call. CDR1 is SGHTA and CDR2 is FQGTGA in the germline V gene. V lost 5 bases and J lost 5, with 16 bases in between. CDR3 length: 15 amino acids. The CDR3 nucleotides read TGTGCCAGCAGCCTAGGCGAGCCGACCAACAATGAGCAGTTCTTC. Translation gives CASSLGEPTNNEQFF. Supplemented by reference TRBV7-3 and TRBJ2-1, the full variable domain reads GAGVSQTPSNKVTEKGKYVELRCDPISGHTALYWYRQSLGQGPEFLIYFQGTGAADDSGLPNDRFFAVRPEGSVSTLKIQRTERGDSAVYLCASSLGEPTNNEQFFGPGTRLTVL.

CDR3 protein: CASSSQSQGAQPQHF. CDR3 sequence (DNA): TGTGCCAGCTCATCCCAGTCACAGGGGGCTCAGCCCCAGCATTTT. The V gene is TRBV18, the J gene TRBJ1-5, with TRBD1 identical over 9 bases. The ends lost 5 bases at V and 6 bases at J; junction bases unmatched: 8. CDR1 is KGHSH, CDR2 LQKENI, per germline. The CDR3 extends over 15 amino acids.

J is TRBJ2-7 and V is TRBV28; weak D call: TRBD1 (6 bases). Germline V gene sequence: CDR1 MDHEN, CDR2 SYDVKM. With 6 bases removed from V and 3 bases from J, the gap between germline ends came to 12 bases. This CDR3 region has 13 residues. CDR3 amino acids: CASRPGTSYEQYF. The CDR3 DNA follows: TGTGCCAGCAGACCCGGGACAAGCTACGAGCAGTACTTC.

The rearrangement links TRBV7-2 to TRBJ2-2; a weak D match, TRBD2 (7 bases). The CDR3 extends over 13 amino acids. The V end was cut by 8 bases, the J end by 4 bases, with 11 bases between. In germline, CDR1 is SGHTA, CDR2 FQGNSA. The CDR3 DNA sequence: TGTGCCAGCCGGAGGGGGGGCACCGGGGAGCTGTTTTTT. Its protein is CASRRGGTGELFF.

This clone showed up just a few times. The chain recombines TRBV18 with TRBJ2-7; D ambiguous. From germline, CDR1 is KGHSH and CDR2 LQKENI. Between the trimmed V and J ends, which lost 0 bases and 6 bases, there was a span of 9 bases. This CDR3 region has 13 residues. The CDR3 DNA reads as TGTGCCAGCTCACCACCGGCGGCTCCCGAGCAGTACTTC. Its protein product is CASSPPAAPEQYF.

This chain joins TRBV4-3 and TRBJ1-2, with 10 bases fitting TRBD1. The CDR3 is 13 amino acids. The germline V gene encodes CDR1 LGHNA and CDR2 YSLEER. The ends lost 5 bases at V and 8 bases at J; junction bases unmatched: 5. CDR3 loop: CASSSDRGKGYTF. The DNA for the CDR3 is TGCGCCAGCAGCTCGGACAGGGGGAAAGGCTACACCTTC.

Written as DNA, the CDR3 is TGTGCCTGGGGCCGAGGGGAGACCCAGTACTTC. It is translated as CAWGRGETQYF. This chain connects TRBV30 to TRBJ2-5, with D perhaps TRBD2 (5 bases). The germline V gene encodes CDR1 GTSNPN and CDR2 SVGIG (reference sequence). This CDR3 comprises 11 residues. V was pared by 5 bases and J by 5 bases, with 9 bases between.

The rearrangement uses TRBV2 and TRBJ1-5; D is uncertain. Germline-derived CDR1 and CDR2 are SNHLY and FYNNEI. The CDR3 contains 14 residues. V dropped 3 bases and J dropped 0 bases, with 6 bases sitting between them. CDR3 sequence reads: CASSEGSSNQPQHF. For the CDR3, the DNA is TGTGCCAGCAGTGAGGGCAGTAGCAATCAGCCCCAGCATTTT.

The J gene is TRBJ1-2, the V gene TRBV7-9; 7 positions agree with TRBD1. J gave up 3 bases and V 10 bases, and 2 bases lay outside the gene matches. Germline values: CDR1 SEHNR, CDR2 FQNEAQ (reference sequence). The CDR3 length is 11 residues. The DNA for the CDR3 is TGTGCCACCGGGACAGACTATGGCTACACCTTC. Protein product: CATGTDYGYTF.

The chain employs TRBV6-5 and TRBJ2-7, with 7 bases that match TRBD1. This CDR3 contains 12 residues. Germline trimming cut 6 bases from V and 4 bases from J; bases unmatched to any gene: 3. CDR1 and CDR2 from the germline V gene are MNHEY and SVGAGI. As DNA, the CDR3 is TGTGCCAGCAGACTGGACAGGTACGAGCAGTACTTC. It is translated as CASRLDRYEQYF.

This chain uses TRBV5-4 with TRBJ2-6; D gene ambiguous. This CDR3 is built from 15 residues. Trimming took 4 bases from V and 0 from J, leaving 8 bases between them. Looked up from germline, CDR1 is SGHNT and CDR2 is YYREEE (reference sequence). The CDR3: CASSPGYSGANVLTF. The CDR3 bases are TGTGCCAGCAGCCCCGGTTACTCTGGGGCCAACGTCCTGACTTTC. Full variable domain (outside the CDR3, taken from reference TRBV5-4 and TRBJ2-6): ETGVTQSPTHLIKTRGQQVTLRCSSQSGHNTVSWYQQALGQGPQFIFQYYREEENGRGNFPPRFSGLQFPNYSSELNVNALELDDSALYLCASSPGYSGANVLTFGAGSRLTVL.

The chain links TRBV10-3 to TRBJ1-1; 7 bases are a match to TRBD1. CDR3 length: 13 residues. Germline V gives CDR1 ENHRY, CDR2 SYGVKD. With V trimmed by 10 bases and J by 0 bases, 5 bases remained unmatched. As DNA, the CDR3 is TGTGCCAGGAGGGACAGCGTGAACACTGAAGCTTTCTTT. Protein sequence: CARRDSVNTEAFF.

The rearrangement joins TRBV6-6 to TRBJ2-7, with 7 bases lining up with TRBD1. Germline CDR1 reads MNHNY; CDR2 reads SVGAGI (reference sequence). The CDR3 totals 14 residues. The V and J ends lost 0 bases and 3 bases, in that order; junction bases with no gene match: 2. The CDR3 coding sequence is TGTGCCAGCAGTTACTCGTCAGGGGGCTACGAGCAGTACTTC. Protein product: CASSYSSGGYEQYF.

The chain recombines TRBV24-1 with TRBJ2-3, with 7 bases aligning to TRBD2. Germline V gives CDR1 KGHDR, CDR2 SFDVKD. This CDR3 is built from 15 residues. V dropped 9 bases and J dropped 2; count of bases not matched to a gene: 10. The CDR3 nucleotides are TGTGCCACCCAGGGCAGGGCGGGAGACACAGATACGCAGTATTTT. Translation gives CATQGRAGDTDTQYF.

The chain joins TRBV2 to TRBJ1-1; no firm D call. The germline V and J ends were trimmed by 5 bases and 6 bases, with 7 bases remaining between them. Looked up from germline, CDR1 is SNHLY and CDR2 is FYNNEI. The CDR3 totals 11 residues. The DNA for the CDR3 is TGTGCCAGCAGTCCGAGGGCTGAAGCTTTCTTT. Protein: CASSPRAEAFF.

The chain links TRBV5-6 to TRBJ1-1; 7 nucleotides match TRBD1. Trimming cost V 3 bases and J 1 base; bases outside gene matches: 6. Germline CDR1 reads SGHDT; CDR2 reads YYEEEE. The CDR3 covers 15 residues. The CDR3 loop is CASSSPGTANTEAFF. The CDR3, as DNA: TGTGCCAGCAGCTCCCCCGGGACAGCGAACACTGAAGCTTTCTTT.

The V call is TRBV7-3, the J call TRBJ2-1, with D possibly matching TRBD1 (6 bases). Trimming pared 4 bases from V and 9 bases from J, leaving 19 bases between. Germline V gives CDR1 SGHTA, CDR2 FQGTGA. CDR3 size: 15 residues. The CDR3 DNA reads TGTGCCAGCAGCTCTCTAACAGGGTTCTCGGGTGAGCAGTTCTTC. Protein: CASSSLTGFSGEQFF.

This chain joins TRBV1 and TRBJ2-5; TRBD2, the table's D call, was not compared with the DNA. TRBV1 is a pseudogene locus. This CDR3 has 14 amino acids. The CDR3 loop is CTSSQETRGETQYF. The DNA for the CDR3 is TGCACCAGCAGCCAAGAAACCCGCGGGGAGACCCAGTACTTC.

This chain uses TRBV11-2 with TRBJ2-4; 8 nucleotides agree with TRBD1. V shed 1 base and J 6 bases; nucleotides not matched to a gene: 2. The CDR3 extends over 14 amino acids. The germline V gene has CDR1 SGHAT and CDR2 FQNNGV. CDR3 region: CASSLGTGINIQYF. As DNA, the CDR3 is TGTGCCAGCAGCTTAGGGACAGGGATAAACATTCAGTACTTC.